These 29 T cell receptor beta chains were sequenced from one sample in a study of CD8 T cells in ankylosing spondylitis. MiXCR was run by TCRdb on the 5' RACE reads, yielding one entry per CDR3 protein. The sample has under 250,000 distinct CDR3 sequences, about 11% seen once. Input material: blood, either unsorted or a sorted T cell fraction (not recorded which). These receptors all come from a male donor with ankylosing spondylitis or in good health (not recorded which).

This clonotype was counted at least ten times. V and J are TRBV10-3 and TRBJ2-3, with 13 bases fitting TRBD2. Germline V gene lookup returns CDR1 ENHRY and CDR2 SYGVKD. After removal of 6 bases from V and 2 bases from J, the junction contained 5 bases not matched to a gene. The CDR3 is 16 residues long. CDR3 nucleotides: TGTGCCATCAGCCCGGGACTAGCGGGGTACACAGATACGCAGTATTTT. Amino acids: CAISPGLAGYTDTQYF.

This clonotype was observed many times. The chain uses TRBV30 and TRBJ2-6; D unclear. CDR3 length: 16 residues. The germline V gene encodes CDR1 GTSNPN and CDR2 SVGIG (reference sequence). Trimming took 3 bases from V and 0 from J, leaving 12 bases between them. The chain's CDR3 is CAWRARWSSGANVLTF. CDR3 in DNA: TGTGCCTGGAGAGCCCGTTGGAGCTCTGGGGCCAACGTCCTGACTTTC. Full variable domain (rest looked up from reference TRBV30 and TRBJ2-6): SQTIHQWPATLVQPVGSPLSLECTVEGTSNPNLYWYRQAAGRGLQLLFYSVGIGQISSEVPQNLSASRPQDRQFILSSKKLLLSDSGFYLCAWRARWSSGANVLTFGAGSRLTVL.

This clonotype was seen at least ten times. The chain is built from TRBV3-1 and TRBJ2-7; 9 nucleotides line up with TRBD2. Germline V CDR1 and CDR2: LGHDT, YNNKEL (reference sequence). CDR3 size: 13 residues. V shed 4 bases, J shed 5 bases, and the junction held 3 bases outside the gene matches. CDR3: CASSPSGINEQYF. The DNA of the CDR3 is TGTGCCAGCAGCCCTAGCGGGATCAACGAGCAGTACTTC.

This clonotype was recorded at least ten times. The rearrangement uses TRBV6-5 and TRBJ1-2; D not resolved. Trimming stripped 3 bases from V and 8 bases from J, with 19 bases between. From germline, CDR1 is MNHEY and CDR2 SVGAGI. This CDR3 has 15 residues. The CDR3 spells CASSYLRERFGGYTF. As DNA, the CDR3 is TGTGCCAGCAGTTATCTAAGGGAGAGATTTGGGGGCTACACCTTC.

In nucleotides, the CDR3 is TGCAGTGCCCAGGAGCTTGGGCTAGCGGGAGGTCACTACAATGAGCAGTTCTTC. This translates into CSAQELGLAGGHYNEQFF. This chain uses TRBV20-1 with TRBJ2-1, with TRBD2 identical over 11 bases. Germline values: CDR1 DFQATT, CDR2 SNEGSKA (reference sequence). The CDR3 has 18 residues. V shed 6 bases and J 3 bases; nucleotides not matched to a gene: 16.

This clonotype was found a few times. The chain recombines TRBV7-2 with TRBJ2-2, with D maybe TRBD1 (5 bases). Between the trimmed V and J ends, which lost 5 bases and 0 bases, there was a span of 10 bases. The CDR3 is 15 amino acids. Germline V lookup: CDR1 SGHTA, CDR2 FQGNSA. The CDR3 coding sequence is TGTGCCAGCAGCGCAGACAGCGCGAACACCGGGGAGCTGTTTTTT. Translation gives CASSADSANTGELFF.

Note on this clonotype: One base away lies a much larger clone, so this may be a sequencing read error. The CDR3 sequence: CASTHNSNQPQHF. The CDR3, as DNA: TGCGCCAGCACTCACAATAGCAATCAGCCCCAGCATTTT. V usage is TRBV23-1 and J usage is TRBJ1-5; D unresolved. TRBV23-1 is designated an ORF whose function remains uncertain. The length of the CDR3 is 13 residues. Trimming removed 7 bases from V and 0 bases from J, with 7 bases in between.

The V call is TRBV3-1, the J call TRBJ1-2; D remains ambiguous. Trimming took 0 bases from V and 8 from J, leaving 13 bases between them. From germline, CDR1 is LGHDT and CDR2 YNNKEL (reference sequence). The CDR3 covers 14 residues. The CDR3 is CASSQEGTAVGYTF. In nucleotides, the CDR3 is TGTGCCAGCAGCCAAGAGGGCACTGCCGTGGGCTACACCTTC.

This clonotype was seen ten or more times. This chain connects TRBV6-1 to TRBJ2-2, with 11 bases lining up with TRBD2. Per the germline V gene, CDR1 is MNHNS and CDR2 is SASEGT. The CDR3 totals 14 residues. V lost 10 bases to trimming and J lost 2 bases; unmatched junction nucleotides: 3. The CDR3 reads CATRLAGNTGELFF. The CDR3 bases are TGTGCCACAAGACTAGCGGGAAACACCGGGGAGCTGTTTTTT.

The sample holds many counts of this clonotype. This CDR3 reads CASEGLSNTEAFF. CDR3 sequence (DNA): TGTGCCTCCGAGGGCCTTTCCAACACTGAAGCTTTCTTT. This chain uses TRBV10-3 with TRBJ1-1, with D unresolved. The length of the CDR3 is 13 residues. Looked up from germline, CDR1 is ENHRY and CDR2 is SYGVKD. The ends were cut back, 11 bases at V and 2 bases at J, with 15 bases in the middle.

This clonotype has ten or more counts. The chain has TRBV7-9 and TRBJ2-7, with 10 bases lining up with TRBD2. Germline V CDR1 and CDR2: SEHNR, FQNEAQ (reference sequence). The CDR3 contains 17 residues. The J segment lost 4 bases and the V segment lost 5 bases, leaving 14 bases of the junction unmatched. The chain's CDR3 is CASSTITASGGKYEQYF. CDR3 DNA: TGTGCCAGCAGCACGATAACAGCTAGCGGGGGAAAATACGAGCAGTACTTC.

This clonotype was counted at least ten times. The chain has TRBV20-1 and TRBJ2-1; D gene unclear. The germline V gene has CDR1 DFQATT and CDR2 SNEGSKA (reference sequence). With 6 bases removed from V and 0 bases from J, the gap between germline ends came to 15 bases. The CDR3 extends over 15 amino acids. The chain's CDR3 is CSARKLSNSYNEQFF. The CDR3 DNA is TGCAGTGCCCGAAAGTTGTCTAACTCCTACAATGAGCAGTTCTTC.

This clonotype was found many times. The chain combines TRBV3-1 with TRBJ2-1; D gene ambiguous. CDR1 LGHDT and CDR2 YNNKEL come from the germline V gene (reference sequence). Trimming stripped 0 bases from V and 5 bases from J, with 5 bases between. The CDR3 is 13 amino acids. CDR3 nucleotide sequence: TGTGCCAGCAGCCAAGACGGCGACAATGAGCAGTTCTTC. Its translation is CASSQDGDNEQFF.

This clonotype was recorded many times. This rearrangement joins TRBV29-1 to TRBJ2-1; possible D gene TRBD1, 5 bases. The CDR3 has 14 amino acids. Looked up from germline, CDR1 is SQVTM and CDR2 is ANQGSEA. Trimming stripped 6 bases from V and 8 bases from J, with 20 bases between. CDR3 loop: CSVVRQGLFDEQFF. For the CDR3, the DNA is TGCAGCGTCGTCAGGCAGGGCCTCTTTGATGAGCAGTTCTTC.

This clonotype was observed at least ten times. The chain is built from TRBV29-1 and TRBJ2-1; 8 nucleotides align to TRBD1. Germline loops: CDR1 SQVTM, CDR2 ANQGSEA. The CDR3 is made up of 13 amino acids. CDR3 region: CSQLQGANNEQFF. DNA for the CDR3: TGCAGTCAACTCCAGGGGGCTAACAATGAGCAGTTCTTC.

V is TRBV3-1 and J is TRBJ1-4; D gene unclear. V was clipped by 2 bases and J by 5 bases, with 12 bases between them. The CDR3 length is 15 residues. The germline CDR1 and CDR2 sequences are LGHDT and YNNKEL (reference sequence). The CDR3 loop reads CASSQSVGLNEKLFF. DNA of the CDR3: TGTGCCAGCAGCCAAAGTGTGGGCCTCAATGAAAAACTGTTTTTT.

This clonotype was counted ten times or more. J is TRBJ1-2 and V is TRBV5-1; D not resolved. The V and J ends lost 1 base and 5 bases respectively, with 9 bases between them. CDR1 SGHRS and CDR2 YFSETQ come from the germline V gene. The CDR3 extends over 13 amino acids. CDR3 in DNA: TGCGCCAGCAGCTTGAGGGCGCGTTATGGCTACACCTTC. This gives the protein CASSLRARYGYTF.

Of note for this clonotype: A much larger clonotype is one base distant, so this may be a read error. This chain's CDR3 is CASSTIGEEGFYNKQFF. In nucleotides, the CDR3 is TGTGCCAGTAGTACCATAGGCGAGGAGGGGTTCTACAATAAGCAGTTCTTC. This sequence joins TRBV19 and TRBJ2-1; D possibly corresponds to TRBD2 (6 bases). The CDR3 covers 17 residues. The germline gives CDR1 LNHDA, CDR2 SQIVND (reference sequence).

This clonotype was seen repeatedly, ten times or more. The chain employs TRBV3-1 and TRBJ2-7; D is unclear. The CDR3 runs to 14 residues. V lost 1 base and J 6 bases, leaving 13 bases between the germline ends. CDR1 and CDR2 from the germline V gene are LGHDT and YNNKEL (reference sequence). In DNA, the CDR3 is TGTGCCAGCAGCCAAGCTCTAGGTGTAGCCGAGCAGTACTTC. Translated, it gives CASSQALGVAEQYF.

This clonotype was seen a few times. The V gene is TRBV30, the J gene TRBJ1-1, with a possible D match to TRBD1 (6 bases). The ends were cut back, 4 bases at V and 4 bases at J, with 10 bases in the middle. Germline CDR1 GTSNPN, CDR2 SVGIG (reference sequence). This CDR3 spans 12 amino acids. The CDR3 reads CAWIRGSTEAFF. The CDR3, as DNA: TGTGCCTGGATCAGGGGATCCACTGAAGCTTTCTTT.

The chain couples TRBV7-9 to TRBJ1-1; D is unresolved. Germline V gene sequence: CDR1 SEHNR, CDR2 FQNEAQ (reference sequence). The CDR3 covers 13 residues. V shed 0 bases and J shed 4 bases, with 6 bases lying between them. As DNA, the CDR3 is TGTGCCAGCAGCTTAGCCGGATTCACTGAAGCTTTCTTT. Protein sequence: CASSLAGFTEAFF.

This clonotype was recorded at least ten times. J is TRBJ2-7 and V is TRBV10-2; 8 nucleotides agree with TRBD1. Germline V gene lookup returns CDR1 WSHSY and CDR2 SAAADI. The CDR3 totals 15 residues. Germline trimming cut 7 bases from V and 5 bases from J; bases unmatched to any gene: 13. This CDR3 is CASIPIGQGSDEQYF. In DNA form, the CDR3 reads TGCGCCAGCATTCCCATAGGACAGGGAAGTGACGAGCAGTACTTC.

Many counts were recorded for this clonotype. The rearrangement joins TRBV7-6 to TRBJ2-6; D call uncertain. Germline V lookup: CDR1 SGHVS, CDR2 FNYEAQ. The CDR3 has 13 residues. V lost 6 bases, J lost 1 base, and 4 bases lay in between. CDR3 residues: CASSQSGANVLTF. CDR3 DNA sequence: TGTGCCAGCAGTCAGTCTGGGGCCAACGTCCTGACTTTC. The full variable domain, with the rest looked up from reference TRBV7-6 and TRBJ2-6, is GAGVSQSPRYKVTKRGQDVALRCDPISGHVSLYWYRQALGQGPEFLTYFNYEAQQDKSGLPNDRFSAERPEGSISTLTIQRTEQRDSAMYRCASSQSGANVLTFGAGSRLTVL.

This clonotype was seen ten or more times. The rearrangement joins TRBV2 to TRBJ1-1; D is undetermined. The CDR3 totals 13 residues. V lost 10 bases and J 1 base, leaving 13 bases between the germline ends. Germline values: CDR1 SNHLY, CDR2 FYNNEI. CDR3 residues: CATGEAPNTEAFF. CDR3 nucleotides: TGTGCCACCGGGGAGGCCCCGAACACTGAAGCTTTCTTT.

This clonotype was seen at least ten times. The chain couples TRBV7-9 to TRBJ2-2, with unresolved D. Germline lookup yields CDR1 SEHNR and CDR2 FQNEAQ (reference sequence). The CDR3 is made up of 11 amino acids. With 4 bases removed from V and 8 bases from J, the gap between germline ends came to 5 bases. CDR3 protein: CASSSPGELFF. The CDR3 region has the DNA TGTGCCAGCAGCTCTCCAGGGGAGCTGTTTTTT.

To note about this clonotype: This may come from a read error, since a much larger clone is one base off. The chain employs TRBV12-3 or TRBV12-4 and TRBJ1-2, with D uncertain. CDR3 length: 13 residues. CDR3 sequence reads: CASSLDGVYAYTF. The CDR3 coding sequence is TGTGCCAGCAGTTTGGACGGAGTCTATGCCTACACCTTC.

This rearrangement joins TRBV4-1 to TRBJ2-7; 9 positions agree with TRBD1. The germline gives CDR1 MGHRA, CDR2 YSYEKL. Losses at the gene ends were 4 bases for V and 0 bases for J; bases not matched to a gene: 7. The CDR3 totals 16 residues. CDR3 sequence: CASSLSVGQGSYEQYF. The CDR3 bases are TGCGCCAGCAGCCTTAGTGTGGGACAGGGCTCCTACGAGCAGTACTTC.

In the case of this clonotype: An end of the junction does not agree with germline; a read error may underlie this. The chain combines TRBV7-9 with TRBJ2-7, with no clear D. The length of the CDR3 is 14 residues. CDR1 SEHNR and CDR2 FQNEAQ come from the germline V gene (reference sequence). CDR3 bases: TGTGTCAGCAGCCAACGTGACACTTCCTACGAGCAGTACTTC. Residues: CVSSQRDTSYEQYF.

The sample holds many counts of this clonotype. This chain uses TRBV6-1 with TRBJ1-6; TRBD1 might be the D (6 bases). Germline V gives CDR1 MNHNS, CDR2 SASEGT. Trimming pared 0 bases from V and 7 bases from J, leaving 13 bases between. The CDR3 sequence is 16 residues long. CDR3 nucleotide sequence: TGTGCCAGCAGTGAAGCGAGGGGGGGATACAATTCACCCCTCCACTTT. Translation gives CASSEARGGYNSPLHF.